The entry that follows covers one T cell receptor beta chain sequence. As originally analysed: From reference gene primer amplification, estimates of nucleated cell counts were derived. Profiling relied on immunoSEQ multiplex PCR, and the TCRdb table lists in-frame clones only, not all of them. Clone size and V and J calls were adopted from that table, with D and trimming inferred from the DNA. The sample has about 280,000 clones, 88% seen once; the top ten hold 9.4%. This specimen comes from a study of blood T cell repertoires in COVID-19. Study overall: Researchers got acute and convalescent COVID-19 samples from the United States, Italy and Spain. From T cells, B-cell-depleted T cells, or PBMCs came the material, which was cDNA or gDNA.

The TCR comes from a man younger than 35 with active or convalescent COVID-19. Sequencing input: peripheral blood.

CDR3 DNA sequence: TGTGCCAGCAGCCACAGAAGGGGGGGGGCTCACTACAATGAGCAGTTCTTC. Translation: CASSHRRGGAHYNEQFF. The V call is TRBV14, the J call TRBJ2-1; the D gene is possibly TRBD2 (7 bases). Trimming removed 3 bases from V and 3 bases from J, with 18 bases in between. Germline V CDR1 and CDR2: SGHDN, FVKESK. The CDR3 loop spans 17 amino acids.